This T cell receptor (beta chain) was recovered during a study of cytotoxic CD8 clonotypes in ibrutinib-treated CLL. Deep sequencing aimed at 1 in 200,000 to 1 in 1 million T cells' resolution. Measured with immunoSEQ multiplex PCR; TCRdb has only the in-frame clones, and not every one. The table has approximately 60,000 clones, roughly 58% seen once; the top ten hold 24%. Findings of the study overall: The study found clonality rose at ibrutinib response, then fell toward baseline at progression. In comparison with age-matched healthy donors, baseline clonality was higher and tracked circulating CD8+ T-cell counts.

This clone was counted a few times. Its cognate antigen is unknown. This specimen consisted of PBMCs, obtained at disease progression, from a patient treated with ibrutinib. This clonotype originated in a human donor with chronic lymphocytic leukemia.

CDR3 residues: CASIGAGWNEQFF. CDR3 sequence (DNA): TGTGCCAGCATCGGGGCGGGTTGGAATGAGCAGTTCTTC. The chain uses TRBV7-8 and TRBJ2-1, with D tentatively TRBD1 or TRBD2 (5 bases each). Deletions cut 7 bases from V and 7 bases from J, with 14 bases between. The V gene's germline CDR1 is SGHVS and CDR2 FQNEAQ. The CDR3 consists of 13 residues.